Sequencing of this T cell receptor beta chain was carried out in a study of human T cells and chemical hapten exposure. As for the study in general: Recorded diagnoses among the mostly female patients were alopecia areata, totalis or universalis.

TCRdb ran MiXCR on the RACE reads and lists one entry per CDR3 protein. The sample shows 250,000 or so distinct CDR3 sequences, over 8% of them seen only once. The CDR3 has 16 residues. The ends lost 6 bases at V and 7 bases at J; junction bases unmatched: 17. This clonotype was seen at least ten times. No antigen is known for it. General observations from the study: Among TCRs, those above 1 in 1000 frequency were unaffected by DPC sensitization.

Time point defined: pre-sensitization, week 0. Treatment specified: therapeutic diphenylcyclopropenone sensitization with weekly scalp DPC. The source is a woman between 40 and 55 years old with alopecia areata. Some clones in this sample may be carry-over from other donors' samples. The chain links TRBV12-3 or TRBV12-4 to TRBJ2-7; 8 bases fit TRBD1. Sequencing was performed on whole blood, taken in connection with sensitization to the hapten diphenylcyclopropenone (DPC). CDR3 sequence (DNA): TGTGCCAGCAGCGTGGGTAGCGGACAGGGATTTTATGAGCAGTACTTC. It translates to CASSVGSGQGFYEQYF.